What follows are 18 T cell receptor beta chains derived from one specimen sequenced in a study of blood T cell repertoires in COVID-19. This table comes from immunoSEQ multiplex PCR, and its TCRdb copy is limited to in-frame clones, with some not included. The sample carries over 150,000 clones, about 85% recorded once. Material for sequencing was peripheral blood. Receptors were obtained from a middle-aged man with acute or convalescent COVID-19.

The chain recombines TRBV30 with TRBJ1-3; no definite D call. Between the trimmed V and J ends, which lost 2 bases and 9 bases, there was a span of 11 bases. This CDR3 has 12 amino acids. CDR1 GTSNPN and CDR2 SVGIG come from the germline V gene (reference sequence). The CDR3 sequence: CAWSSAMGTIYF. CDR3 bases: TGTGCCTGGAGTAGCGCGATGGGCACCATATATTTT.

This clone was recorded only once. The gene calls are TRBV14 and TRBJ1-1, with a weak D call TRBD1 (6 bases). This CDR3 is 13 amino acids long. V was shortened by 5 bases and J by 7 bases, with 14 bases between the two germline ends. The germline gives CDR1 SGHDN, CDR2 FVKESK. The CDR3 DNA reads as TGTGCCAGCAGCGTCATCCAAGGGGGTGAAGCTTTCTTT. Its translation is CASSVIQGGEAFF.

This clone was found a few times. Different DNA sequences within this sample yield the same CDR3. The rearrangement uses TRBV18 and TRBJ1-6; 8 bases line up with TRBD1. The germline gives CDR1 KGHSH, CDR2 LQKENI. J lost 8 bases, V lost 3 bases, and 3 bases had no gene match. CDR3 length equals 14 residues. The CDR3 here is CASSPLDRDSPLHF. DNA for the CDR3: TGTGCCAGCTCACCTCTGGACAGGGATTCACCCCTCCACTTT.

This sequence joins TRBV2 and TRBJ1-6, with TRBD1 identical over 8 bases. The V and J ends lost 6 bases and 9 bases, in that order; junction bases with no gene match: 4. The germline gives CDR1 SNHLY, CDR2 FYNNEI. The CDR3 is made up of 13 amino acids. CDR3 in amino acids: CASSRDRPSPLHF. CDR3 in DNA: TGTGCCAGCAGCCGGGACAGGCCTTCACCCCTCCACTTT.

The chain joins TRBV27 to TRBJ2-1, with 7 bases matching TRBD2. In germline, CDR1 is MNHEY, CDR2 SMNVEV (reference sequence). Trimming took 3 bases from V and 2 from J; bases not matched to a gene: 4. The CDR3 covers 15 residues. CDR3 DNA sequence: TGTGCCAGCAGTTTTGAGCGGGGTACCTACAATGAGCAGTTCTTC. Protein: CASSFERGTYNEQFF.

The chain couples TRBV7-2 to TRBJ2-1; 10 bases match TRBD2. From germline, CDR1 is SGHTA and CDR2 FQGNSA. After removal of 1 base from V and 10 bases from J, the junction contained 7 bases not matched to a gene. The CDR3 covers 15 residues. Here the CDR3 reads CASSLVAGGYVEQFF. CDR3 DNA: TGTGCCAGCAGCTTAGTAGCGGGGGGCTATGTCGAGCAGTTCTTC.

The chain is built from TRBV7-6 and TRBJ2-3; D ambiguous. The CDR3 consists of 13 residues. Germline CDR1 SGHVS, CDR2 FNYEAQ. The V and J ends lost 1 base and 2 bases respectively, with 4 bases between them. CDR3 nucleotides: TGTGCCAGCAGCTTAGTCTCCACAGATACGCAGTATTTT. Its translation: CASSLVSTDTQYF.

V is TRBV3-1 (or the pseudogene TRBV3-2) and J is TRBJ2-7; the match to TRBD1 covers 9 bases. The V gene end was trimmed by 1 base and the J gene end by 2 bases; junction bases not matched to a gene: 3. The CDR3 length is 15 residues. CDR1 and CDR2 from the germline V gene are LGHDT and YNNKEL (reference sequence). Written as DNA, the CDR3 is TGTGCCAGCAGCCAAGGGACAGGGGCGACCTACGAGCAGTACTTC. Protein product: CASSQGTGATYEQYF.

The chain has TRBV5-1 and TRBJ2-7; 8 bases line up with TRBD1. Germline CDR1 and CDR2: SGHRS and YFSETQ. The V gene end was trimmed by 5 bases and the J gene end by 3 bases; junction bases not matched to a gene: 1. The CDR3 sequence is 12 residues long. CDR3 loop: CASSTGGYEQYF. Written as DNA, the CDR3 is TGCGCCAGCAGTACAGGGGGCTACGAGCAGTACTTC. The variable domain in full, with the rest retrieved from reference TRBV5-1 and TRBJ2-7, is KAGVTQTPRYLIKTRGQQVTLSCSPISGHRSVSWYQQTPGQGLQFLFEYFSETQRNKGNFPGRFSGRQFSNSRSEMNVSTLELGDSALYLCASSTGGYEQYFGPGTRLTVT.

The chain has TRBV2 and TRBJ2-7, with D perhaps TRBD1 (7 bases). The length of the CDR3 is 14 residues. Germline V gene data show CDR1 as SNHLY and CDR2 as FYNNEI. The V and J ends lost 0 bases and 4 bases respectively, with 10 bases between them. The CDR3 is CASSEASGGYEQYF. The CDR3 bases are TGTGCCAGCAGTGAAGCCTCAGGGGGGTACGAGCAGTACTTC.

The chain carries TRBV5-1 and TRBJ1-6; D is perhaps TRBD1 (6 bases). V was cut by 7 bases and J by 9 bases, with 11 bases left in between. CDR1 is SGHRS, CDR2 YFSETQ, per germline. This CDR3 has 12 amino acids. The CDR3 is CASRTDSSPLHF. CDR3 coding DNA: TGCGCCAGCCGGACAGACTCTTCACCCCTCCACTTT.

The chain uses TRBV7-9 and TRBJ1-2; tentative D call: TRBD1 (6 bases). Trimming took off 4 bases at V and 8 bases at J, with 11 bases between the two ends. CDR1 is SEHNR and CDR2 is FQNEAQ in the germline V gene (reference sequence). The CDR3 has 12 residues. The CDR3 coding sequence is TGTGCCAGCAGCTCCTCAGGGGCAGGCTACACCTTC. Its translation is CASSSSGAGYTF.

This clone came up once. The V and J genes are TRBV18 and TRBJ2-6, with D hard to call. This CDR3 has 14 amino acids. V was pared by 4 bases and J by 4 bases, with 8 bases between. CDR1 is KGHSH, CDR2 LQKENI, per germline. For the CDR3, the DNA is TGTGCCAGCTCACGAGATCGAGGGGCCAACGTCCTGACTTTC. It yields the protein CASSRDRGANVLTF.

This clone was picked up a small number of times. The chain couples TRBV30 to TRBJ1-4, with D hard to call. CDR3 length: 11 amino acids. Germline-derived CDR1 and CDR2 are GTSNPN and SVGIG (reference sequence). The ends were cut back, 2 bases at V and 8 bases at J, with 6 bases in the middle. The CDR3, as DNA: TGTGCCTGGAGTATCCGGGAAAAACTGTTTTTT. Translated: CAWSIREKLFF.

In this sample, this clone turned up a few times. The rearrangement links TRBV4-1 to TRBJ1-2, with unresolved D. The germline V and J ends were trimmed by 0 bases and 4 bases, with 9 bases remaining between them. CDR3 length: 14 residues. The V gene's germline CDR1 is MGHRA and CDR2 YSYEKL. The CDR3 nucleotides are TGCGCCAGCAGCCAAGATAGCAGCCTCTATGGCTACACCTTC. Protein sequence: CASSQDSSLYGYTF.

The rearrangement uses TRBV19 and TRBJ1-2; D is possibly TRBD1 (6 bases). Germline V gene sequence: CDR1 LNHDA, CDR2 SQIVND (reference sequence). V lost 7 bases and J 5 bases, leaving 14 bases between the germline ends. The CDR3 has 13 amino acids. The CDR3 reads CASKAGDHYGYTF. CDR3 DNA sequence: TGTGCCAGTAAGGCAGGGGACCATTATGGCTACACCTTC.

This clone was seen once. The CDR3 is CASSRTGDTEAFF. DNA for the CDR3: TGCGCCAGCAGCAGGACAGGGGACACTGAAGCTTTCTTT. The chain uses TRBV10-1 and TRBJ1-1, with 9 bases matching TRBD1. Germline loops: CDR1 WNHNN, CDR2 SYGVQD (reference sequence). This CDR3 has 13 residues. With V trimmed by 6 bases and J by 3 bases, 2 bases remained unmatched.

V and J are TRBV6-5 and TRBJ1-1, with a weak D call TRBD1 (6 bases). From germline, CDR1 is MNHEY and CDR2 SVGAGI. The V end lost 6 bases, the J end lost 4 bases, and 12 bases lay between the germline ends. The CDR3 is 13 amino acids. The CDR3 region is CASSNRDATEAFF. The CDR3 nucleotides read TGTGCCAGCAGCAACAGGGATGCCACTGAAGCTTTCTTT.